This entry lists 21 T cell receptor beta chains sequenced from one sample in a study of long-term antiretroviral therapy in people with HIV. immunoSEQ v3.0 was run at survey level. This table comes from immunoSEQ multiplex PCR, and its TCRdb copy is limited to in-frame clones, with some not included. The sample has under 45,000 clones, approximately 85% seen once; the top ten hold roughly 5.7%. Sequencing used unsorted PBMCs, obtained 3.1 years after starting antiretroviral therapy. The receptors shown here come from a woman in her fifties or sixties with HIV.

The J gene is TRBJ2-7, the V gene TRBV9; a possible D gene is TRBD1 (6 bases). This CDR3 spans 15 amino acids. Per germline, CDR1 SGDLS and CDR2 YYNGEE. Trimming shortened V by 0 bases and J by 0 bases, and 10 bases separated the two germline ends. The DNA of the CDR3 is TGTGCCAGCAGCGTAGGGGCAGGGGTCTCCTACGAGCAGTACTTC. Translated: CASSVGAGVSYEQYF.

The chain has TRBV4-3 and TRBJ2-1; 9 bases fit TRBD2. The germline V gene encodes CDR1 LGHNA and CDR2 YSLEER. Trimming cost V 1 base and J 3 bases; bases outside gene matches: 4. This CDR3 spans 16 amino acids. CDR3 bases: TGCGCCAGCAGCCAAGGGCCAGCGGGGGGCTACAATGAGCAGTTCTTC. This gives the protein CASSQGPAGGYNEQFF.

This clone was recorded a few times. J is TRBJ1-5 and V is TRBV7-9; D is possibly TRBD1 (5 bases). Trimming shortened V by 5 bases and J by 5 bases, and 16 bases separated the two germline ends. The CDR3 runs 15 residues. Per the germline V gene, CDR1 is SEHNR and CDR2 is FQNEAQ (reference sequence). For the CDR3, the DNA is TGTGCCAGCAGCGAGGGGCCAACTGATTATCAGCCCCAGCATTTT. Translation gives CASSEGPTDYQPQHF.

This clone came up a few times. This chain joins TRBV25-1 and TRBJ1-6; 9 nucleotides match TRBD1. This CDR3 contains 14 residues. The V and J ends lost 7 bases and 5 bases, in that order; junction bases with no gene match: 3. Germline values: CDR1 MGHDK, CDR2 SYGVNS. CDR3 amino acids: CASKWDRDNSPLHF. The CDR3 DNA sequence: TGTGCCAGCAAGTGGGACAGGGATAATTCACCCCTCCACTTT.

V is TRBV11-2 and J is TRBJ2-7; D unresolved. The V end was cut by 2 bases, the J end by 0 bases, with 11 bases between. Germline values: CDR1 SGHAT, CDR2 FQNNGV. CDR3 length: 15 amino acids. The CDR3 nucleotides are TGTGCCAGCAGCTTAAATCGCGACCACTCCTACGAGCAGTACTTC. Translating gives CASSLNRDHSYEQYF.

The chain couples TRBV2 to TRBJ1-4; no clear D gene. Looked up from germline, CDR1 is SNHLY and CDR2 is FYNNEI. This CDR3 comprises 14 residues. V was clipped by 7 bases and J by 0 bases, with 9 bases between them. The CDR3 loop reads CASNRDPTNEKLFF. The CDR3 nucleotides are TGTGCCAGCAATAGGGATCCAACTAATGAAAAACTGTTTTTT.

The chain combines TRBV6-1 with TRBJ1-2, with D unresolved. The CDR3 has 13 amino acids. Trimming left V 4 bases short and J 8 bases short, with 14 bases between. From germline, CDR1 is MNHNS and CDR2 SASEGT. The CDR3 bases are TGTGCCAGCAGTGGAGGGCAACTAGGGGGCTACACCTTC. Residues: CASSGGQLGGYTF.

The chain links TRBV15 to TRBJ2-2; no firm D call. CDR1 is LNHNV and CDR2 is YYDKDF in the germline V gene (reference sequence). The CDR3 runs to 14 residues. V was clipped by 5 bases and J by 4 bases, with 11 bases between them. The CDR3, as DNA: TGTGCCACCAGCTCGGACCGATCCACCGGGGAGCTGTTTTTT. Translating gives CATSSDRSTGELFF.

The gene calls are TRBV5-1 and TRBJ2-7; 7 nucleotides agree with TRBD1. The junction had 9 bases not matched to a gene; V was cut back by 0 bases and J by 3 bases. The CDR3 length is 16 residues. Germline V gene sequence: CDR1 SGHRS, CDR2 YFSETQ. CDR3 sequence (DNA): TGCGCCAGCAGCTTGGCCGGACAGGTTCGAAGCTACGAGCAGTACTTC. The encoded protein is CASSLAGQVRSYEQYF.

The J gene is TRBJ1-2, the V gene TRBV4-3; a possible D gene is TRBD1 (6 bases). Trimming removed 0 bases at V and 6 bases at J, with 23 bases between. Per the germline V gene, CDR1 is LGHNA and CDR2 is YSLEER. The length of the CDR3 is 18 residues. This chain's CDR3 is CASSQDRWGAVLTDGYTF. The CDR3 DNA reads TGCGCCAGCAGCCAAGATCGGTGGGGGGCTGTCCTGACTGATGGCTACACCTTC.

The chain links TRBV11-1 to TRBJ2-3; weak D call: TRBD1 (6 bases). V was trimmed by 1 base and J by 0 bases, leaving 8 bases between them. The CDR3 is 15 residues long. Germline V gives CDR1 SGHAT, CDR2 FQDESV (reference sequence). The CDR3 loop reads CASSLGTASTDTQYF. DNA of the CDR3: TGTGCCAGCAGCTTAGGGACAGCTAGCACAGATACGCAGTATTTT.

CDR3 region: CASSLSGGSGVNTGELFF. CDR3 DNA sequence: TGTGCCAGCAGTTTATCGGGGGGTAGCGGGGTAAACACCGGGGAGCTGTTTTTT. The chain carries TRBV27 and TRBJ2-2; 8 bases fit TRBD2. The germline V gene encodes CDR1 MNHEY and CDR2 SMNVEV (reference sequence). The CDR3 length is 18 residues. V lost 0 bases, J lost 2 bases, and 8 bases stayed unmatched.

This clone was seen only once. V gene TRBV11-2 combines with J gene TRBJ2-7; tentatively, D is TRBD2 (6 bases). This CDR3 comprises 15 residues. Trimming stripped 5 bases from V and 0 bases from J, with 14 bases between. Germline V gene lookup returns CDR1 SGHAT and CDR2 FQNNGV. CDR3 coding DNA: TGTGCCAGCAGCATAAGCCCCGGGAGCTCCTACGAGCAGTACTTC. Translated: CASSISPGSSYEQYF. Full variable domain (remainder filled in from reference TRBV11-2 and TRBJ2-7): EAGVAQSPRYKIIEKRQSVAFWCNPISGHATLYWYQQILGQGPKLLIQFQNNGVVDDSQLPKDRFSAERLKGVDSTLKIQPAKLEDSAVYLCASSISPGSSYEQYFGPGTRLTVT.

This rearrangement joins TRBV27 to TRBJ2-2; TRBD1 might be the D (5 bases). The germline V and J ends were trimmed by 3 bases and 6 bases, with 8 bases remaining between them. Germline values: CDR1 MNHEY, CDR2 SMNVEV (reference sequence). The CDR3 extends over 13 amino acids. The CDR3 spells CASSFRASGELFF. CDR3 coding DNA: TGTGCCAGCAGTTTCAGGGCTTCCGGGGAGCTGTTTTTT.

The V call is TRBV4-1, the J call TRBJ2-2; no clear D. Trimming took off 0 bases at V and 2 bases at J, with 10 bases between the two ends. The CDR3 has 16 amino acids. Germline CDR1 and CDR2: MGHRA and YSYEKL. In DNA, the CDR3 is TGCGCCAGCAGCCAAGATACCCCGGAAAACACCGGGGAGCTGTTTTTT. Encoded protein: CASSQDTPENTGELFF.

V and J are TRBV5-1 and TRBJ1-2; 9 positions agree with TRBD1. The CDR3 length is 13 residues. The germline CDR1 and CDR2 sequences are SGHRS and YFSETQ. J lost 8 bases, V lost 6 bases, and 8 bases had no gene match. This CDR3 is CASTRRQGDGYTF. Here the CDR3 DNA reads TGCGCCAGCACGAGAAGACAGGGGGACGGCTACACCTTC.

The chain carries TRBV6-1 and TRBJ2-7; D is perhaps TRBD2 (5 bases). V gave up 2 bases and J gave up 4 bases, with 24 bases separating them. The CDR3 has 18 residues. Germline CDR1 is MNHNS and CDR2 is SASEGT. CDR3 nucleotides: TGTGCCAGCAGTGAATCAGTCAGTGGAGGATCCTCGGTATACGAGCAGTACTTC. Translated: CASSESVSGGSSVYEQYF.

V usage is TRBV5-1 and J usage is TRBJ2-3; TRBD2 agrees at 10 bases. The CDR3 runs 14 residues. The ends lost 4 bases at V and 6 bases at J; junction bases unmatched: 5. Germline V gene data show CDR1 as SGHRS and CDR2 as YFSETQ. CDR3 sequence: CASSQTSGVDTQYF. DNA of the CDR3: TGCGCCAGCAGCCAAACTAGCGGGGTCGATACGCAGTATTTT.

V and J are TRBV10-3 and TRBJ2-7; the match to TRBD1 covers 8 bases. The CDR3 loop spans 15 amino acids. With 3 bases clipped from V and 3 bases from J, the junction kept 7 bases outside the gene matches. The germline CDR1 and CDR2 sequences are ENHRY and SYGVKD. Written as DNA, the CDR3 is TGTGCCATCAGTGAATCTTCAGGGGGCCTCTACGAGCAGTACTTC. Residues: CAISESSGGLYEQYF.

The chain is built from TRBV5-1 and TRBJ2-7; 9 nucleotides match TRBD1. The CDR3 consists of 16 residues. The ends lost 0 bases at V and 5 bases at J; junction bases unmatched: 9. Germline CDR1 reads SGHRS; CDR2 reads YFSETQ. The CDR3 DNA sequence: TGCGCCAGCAGCTTGGAGACAGGGACAGGGACGCACGAGCAGTACTTC. It yields the protein CASSLETGTGTHEQYF.

The V call is TRBV10-2, the J call TRBJ2-3; 7 bases are a match to TRBD2. Germline CDR1 is WSHSY and CDR2 is SAAADI. The CDR3 is 13 amino acids. The V and J ends lost 6 bases and 3 bases, in that order; junction bases with no gene match: 3. The CDR3 reads CASRTGGTDTQYF. CDR3 bases: TGCGCCAGCAGAACCGGGGGGACAGATACGCAGTATTTT.